There are a few counts of the clone carrying this T cell receptor (beta chain). Its target is not known. The CDR3 length is 13 residues. Trimming pared 2 bases from V and 6 bases from J, leaving 7 bases between. Germline assignment: CDR1 KGHDR and CDR2 SFDVKD. TCRdb called the RT-PCR reads again in MiXCR, with one record for every CDR3 protein. The data contain 700,000 to 900,000 distinct CDR3 sequences, around 20% of them singletons. This sample was taken from a study of response to subunit inactivated influenza vaccine. Study-level points and caveats: With each seasonal influenza vaccination, the authors suggested, few new T cells are recruited.

This receptor was identified in a man in his forties or fifties who received an inactivated influenza vaccine. The specimen comprised PBMCs from blood, sampled about 5 days after vaccination. The chain employs TRBV24-1 and TRBJ1-5, with D unclear. CDR3: CATSDSNTQPQHF. DNA of the CDR3: TGTGCCACCAGTGATTCTAATACTCAGCCCCAGCATTTT.